These T cell receptor beta chains were read from a single sample in a study of blood T cell repertoires in COVID-19. The protocol was immunoSEQ multiplex PCR, while the TCRdb copy is restricted to in-frame clones and leaves out a portion. The sample holds roughly 270,000 clones, almost 85% seen once. The specimen sequenced was peripheral blood. These receptors were collected from a man aged 45-65 years with active or convalescent COVID-19. The CDR3 runs from the conserved cysteine through the conserved F or W. D genes are given only for firm matches. Only part of the rows carry a size: once, few, many, or a class if the clone is expanded.

v_call	clone_size	j_call	d_call	cdr3_aa	cdr3_nt
TRBV7-2	.	TRBJ2-1	TRBD1	CASSLFYPGQVLYDEQFF	TGTGCCAGCAGCTTATTCTACCCGGGACAGGTTCTTTATGATGAGCAGTTCTTC
TRBV24-1	.	TRBJ1-5	TRBD1	CATSDDRRGGKDSNQPQHF	TGTGCCACCAGTGATGACAGGAGAGGGGGCAAGGATAGCAATCAGCCCCAGCATTTT
TRBV30	.	TRBJ1-1	TRBD1	CAWRWAGGESEAFF	TGTGCCTGGAGATGGGCAGGGGGCGAATCTGAAGCTTTCTTT
TRBV11-2	.	TRBJ2-3	.	CASTLPGGQITDTQYF	TGTGCCAGCACCCTCCCCGGTGGGCAAATCACAGATACGCAGTATTTT
TRBV7-9	few	TRBJ2-5	TRBD2	CASSLVFTSGSGETQYF	TGTGCCAGCAGCTTAGTATTCACTAGCGGGAGCGGGGAGACCCAGTACTTC
TRBV28	once	TRBJ2-5	TRBD1	CASSSARPGTAQETQYF	TGTGCCAGCAGTTCCGCCCGACCAGGGACAGCCCAAGAGACCCAGTACTTC
TRBV10-3	.	TRBJ1-3	.	CAISDPPTGLLSGNTIYF	TGTGCCATCAGTGACCCCCCCACAGGCCTCCTCTCTGGAAACACCATATATTTT
TRBV30	.	TRBJ2-3	.	CAWSGPRADTQYF	TGTGCCTGGTCCGGCCCCAGGGCAGATACGCAGTATTTT
TRBV28	.	TRBJ2-7	.	CASSPPGWSSYEQYF	TGTGCCAGCAGTCCTCCAGGGTGGAGCTCCTACGAGCAGTACTTC
TRBV28	.	TRBJ1-3	TRBD1	CASSGQGANTIYF	TGTGCCAGCAGTGGACAGGGGGCGAACACCATATATTTT
TRBV18	.	TRBJ1-4	.	CASSPDTALRGEKLFF	TGTGCCAGCTCACCCGACACCGCCCTCAGGGGTGAAAAACTGTTTTTT
TRBV29-1	.	TRBJ2-1	TRBD2	CSVDRLAGGASEQFF	TGCAGCGTTGACCGACTAGCGGGAGGCGCGAGTGAGCAGTTCTTC
TRBV20-1	.	TRBJ2-7	TRBD1	CSASQQGKSYEQYF	TGCAGTGCTAGTCAACAGGGGAAGAGTTACGAGCAGTACTTC
TRBV5-4	.	TRBJ1-1	.	CASSPLVTRNTEAFF	TGTGCCAGCAGCCCCTTGGTAACAAGGAACACTGAAGCTTTCTTT
TRBV20-1	.	TRBJ1-2	.	CSAGQKGGYTF	TGCAGTGCGGGCCAAAAGGGGGGCTACACCTTC
TRBV5-1	.	TRBJ2-7	TRBD2	CASSLVAGGSYEQYF	TGCGCCAGCAGCTTGGTAGCGGGAGGCTCCTACGAGCAGTACTTC
TRBV11-1	.	TRBJ1-2	.	CASSLDLQVGGYTF	TGTGCCAGCAGCTTAGACCTCCAGGTCGGTGGCTACACCTTC
TRBV10-1	.	TRBJ2-1	.	CASSPRTINEQFF	TGCGCCAGCAGCCCTAGGACAATAAATGAGCAGTTCTTC
TRBV5-1	.	TRBJ2-1	.	CASSLDTGSVYNEQFF	TGCGCCAGCAGCTTGGATACAGGGAGTGTCTACAATGAGCAGTTCTTC
TRBV11-1	.	TRBJ2-1	.	CASSFSGNYNEQFF	TGTGCCAGCAGCTTCTCCGGGAACTACAATGAGCAGTTCTTC
TRBV27	.	TRBJ2-5	TRBD2	CASRGLAGVGETQYF	TGTGCCAGCAGGGGACTAGCGGGAGTCGGGGAGACCCAGTACTTC
TRBV7-9	.	TRBJ2-1	TRBD2	CASSVSTSVNEQFF	TGTGCCAGCAGCGTTAGCACTAGCGTCAATGAGCAGTTCTTC
TRBV21-1	once	TRBJ2-3	.	CASSKGQGASTDTQYF	TGTGCCAGCAGCAAAGGTCAGGGGGCTTCCACAGATACGCAGTATTTT
TRBV5-1	.	TRBJ1-2	.	CASSSGTPGGGYTF	TGCGCCAGCAGCTCCGGGACTCCCGGCGGTGGCTACACCTTC
TRBV5-1	.	TRBJ2-1	.	CASSLEGERYNEQFF	TGCGCCAGCAGCTTGGAGGGGGAGCGGTACAATGAGCAGTTCTTC
TRBV5-1	.	TRBJ2-3	.	CASSLRLASDTQYF	TGCGCCAGCAGCTTGAGGCTAGCTTCGGATACGCAGTATTTT
TRBV10-3	.	TRBJ1-2	.	CAISESAGAGGYGYTF	TGTGCCATCAGTGAGTCTGCAGGGGCGGGTGGCTATGGCTACACCTTC
TRBV6-2/TRBV6-3	.	TRBJ2-7	TRBD2	CASSYGTTYEQYF	TGTGCCAGCAGTTACGGGACTACCTACGAGCAGTACTTC
TRBV7-3	.	TRBJ2-7	TRBD1	CASGPGGSYEQYF	TGTGCCAGCGGGCCAGGGGGCTCCTACGAGCAGTACTTC
TRBV7-2	once	TRBJ2-3	TRBD1	CASSRDRGTDTQYF	TGTGCCAGCAGCCGGGACAGAGGCACAGATACGCAGTATTTT
TRBV5-1	.	TRBJ2-5	TRBD1	CASSLRTGRETQYF	TGCGCCAGCAGCTTGAGGACAGGCCGGGAGACCCAGTACTTC
TRBV10-3	few	TRBJ1-4	.	CAISEAQGNEKLFF	TGTGCCATCAGTGAGGCCCAGGGGAATGAAAAACTGTTTTTT
TRBV7-8	.	TRBJ2-1	TRBD2	CASSLWLAAGSYNEQFF	TGTGCCAGCAGCTTATGGCTAGCGGCCGGTTCCTACAATGAGCAGTTCTTC
TRBV2	.	TRBJ2-7	.	CASSVTGYEQYF	TGTGCCAGCAGCGTGACAGGATACGAGCAGTACTTC
TRBV28	.	TRBJ1-2	.	CASSFLYGYTF	TGTGCCAGCAGTTTCCTCTATGGCTACACCTTC
TRBV19	.	TRBJ1-5	TRBD1	CASTTTGGGNQPQHF	TGTGCCAGTACCACGACAGGGGGGGGCAATCAGCCCCAGCATTTT
TRBV5-6	.	TRBJ2-3	TRBD1	CASSLDRGGTDTQYF	TGTGCCAGCAGCTTGGACAGGGGTGGCACAGATACGCAGTATTTT
TRBV19	once	TRBJ2-7	.	CASSSERTYEQYF	TGTGCCAGCTCATCTGAGCGGACCTACGAGCAGTACTTC
TRBV7-2	once	TRBJ1-3	TRBD1	CASSPRTGQGNTIYF	TGTGCCAGCAGCCCGCGGACAGGACAAGGAAACACCATATATTTT
TRBV7-8	.	TRBJ2-7	TRBD1	CASSPRQGGYEQYF	TGTGCCAGCAGCCCCAGACAGGGTGGCTACGAGCAGTACTTC
TRBV6-5	.	TRBJ1-5	.	CASSYSIGVQPQHF	TGTGCCAGCAGTTACTCGATCGGTGTTCAGCCCCAGCATTTT
TRBV6-6	.	TRBJ2-3	TRBD2	CASTWGGSGKADTQYF	TGTGCCAGCACCTGGGGGGGTAGCGGGAAAGCAGATACGCAGTATTTT
TRBV28	.	TRBJ2-1	.	CASESGNEQFF	TGTGCCAGCGAGAGCGGCAATGAGCAGTTCTTC
TRBV5-4	.	TRBJ2-7	TRBD2	CASSSGLAGLSYEQYF	TGTGCCAGCAGCTCGGGACTAGCGGGACTATCCTACGAGCAGTACTTC
TRBV2	.	TRBJ1-6	.	CASRPVGAPSPLHF	TGTGCCAGCAGGCCTGTGGGGGCTCCTTCACCCCTCCACTTT
TRBV30	.	TRBJ1-1	TRBD1	CAWDRARDTEAFF	TGTGCCTGGGACAGGGCCCGGGACACTGAAGCTTTCTTT
TRBV19	.	TRBJ2-3	TRBD2	CASKASGRATDTQYF	TGTGCCAGTAAGGCGAGCGGGAGAGCGACAGATACGCAGTATTTT